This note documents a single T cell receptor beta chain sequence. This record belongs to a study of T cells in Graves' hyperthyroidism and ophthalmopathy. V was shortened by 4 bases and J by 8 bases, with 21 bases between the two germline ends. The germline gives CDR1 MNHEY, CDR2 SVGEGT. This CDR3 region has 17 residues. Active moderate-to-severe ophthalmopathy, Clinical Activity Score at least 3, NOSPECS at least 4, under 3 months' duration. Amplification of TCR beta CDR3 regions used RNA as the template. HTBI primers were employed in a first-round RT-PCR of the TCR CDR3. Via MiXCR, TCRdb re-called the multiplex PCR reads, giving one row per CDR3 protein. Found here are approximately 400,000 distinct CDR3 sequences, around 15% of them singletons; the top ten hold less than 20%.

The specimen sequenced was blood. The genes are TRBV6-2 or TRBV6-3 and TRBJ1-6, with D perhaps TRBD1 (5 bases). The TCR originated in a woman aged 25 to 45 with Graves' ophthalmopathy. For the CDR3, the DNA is TGTGCCAGCAGTTTCACCGGTTCCGGGACCGGCGATTCACCCCTCCACTTT. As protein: CASSFTGSGTGDSPLHF.